A single sample is the source of the 25 T cell receptor beta chains below, sequenced in a study of cytomegalovirus exposure and HLA in healthy donors. PCR employed 60 Vbeta and 13 Jbeta primers. Method: immunoSEQ multiplex PCR; TCRdb's copy keeps in-frame clones and lacks some. The sample contains around 190,000 clones, around 81% of which appear only once. Sequenced input: PBMCs. The receptors shown here come from a man aged 18 to 35 in good health and CMV-seronegative.

V usage is TRBV7-2 and J usage is TRBJ1-5, with D tentatively TRBD1 (5 bases). This CDR3 region has 16 residues. Germline CDR1 reads SGHTA; CDR2 reads FQGNSA. Trimming took 1 base from V and 7 from J, leaving 17 bases between them. The CDR3 is CASSLVGIRESQPQHF. The CDR3 DNA reads TGTGCCAGCAGCTTAGTAGGGATCAGGGAAAGCCAGCCCCAGCATTTT.

The J gene is TRBJ2-5, the V gene TRBV10-3; no clear D. Trimming shortened V by 10 bases and J by 4 bases, and 13 bases separated the two germline ends. The CDR3 spans 12 residues. CDR1 is ENHRY, CDR2 SYGVKD, per germline. The CDR3 region has the DNA TGTGCCACCGCCCCCGAGGTAGAGACCCAGTACTTC. It codes for CATAPEVETQYF.

The chain uses TRBV6-4 and TRBJ1-6, with TRBD1 as a possible D gene (6 bases). Germline values: CDR1 MRHNA, CDR2 SNTAGT. V shed 2 bases and J shed 0 bases, with 14 bases lying between them. The CDR3 extends over 18 amino acids. CDR3 DNA: TGTGCCAGCAGTGACGGGCAGGGGTTTGGCTCCTATAATTCACCCCTCCACTTT. Translation gives CASSDGQGFGSYNSPLHF.

The rearrangement links TRBV27 to TRBJ2-7, with D perhaps matching TRBD2 (6 bases). The ends were cut back, 2 bases at V and 3 bases at J, with 14 bases in the middle. Germline values: CDR1 MNHEY, CDR2 SMNVEV (reference sequence). This CDR3 is 15 amino acids long. CDR3 in DNA: TGTGCCAGCAGTTTAGGGGCAGGGAGGATCTACGAGCAGTACTTC. Residues: CASSLGAGRIYEQYF.

The rearrangement links TRBV29-1 to TRBJ2-5, with D possibly being TRBD1 (8 bases). This CDR3 has 14 amino acids. Germline loops: CDR1 SQVTM, CDR2 ANQGSEA. Trimming cost V 7 bases and J 2 bases, with 17 bases left between them. The CDR3 loop reads CSASGGGGQETQYF. CDR3 in DNA: TGCAGCGCCTCAGGGGGCGGGGGTCAAGAGACCCAGTACTTC. Full variable domain (remainder filled in from reference TRBV29-1 and TRBJ2-5): SAVISQKPSRDICQRGTSLTIQCQVDSQVTMMFWYRQQPGQSLTLIATANQGSEATYESGFVIDKFPISRPNLTFSTLTVSNMSPEDSSIYLCSASGGGGQETQYFGPGTRLLVL.

This clone was detected only a few times. The chain combines TRBV18 with TRBJ2-2; D remains ambiguous. Trimming left V 1 base short and J 8 bases short, with 8 bases between. Germline assignment: CDR1 KGHSH and CDR2 LQKENI. The CDR3 is 13 residues long. CDR3 loop: CASSPRATGELFF. As DNA, the CDR3 is TGTGCCAGCTCACCACGAGCGACTGGGGAGCTGTTTTTT.

The genes are TRBV9 and TRBJ2-7; 11 positions match TRBD1. CDR1 SGDLS and CDR2 YYNGEE come from the germline V gene. Trimming cost V 0 bases and J 7 bases; bases outside gene matches: 9. The CDR3 loop spans 16 amino acids. The CDR3 nucleotides are TGTGCCAGCAGCGTAGAATGGGGACAGGGGGTCGAAGAGCAGTACTTC. Its protein is CASSVEWGQGVEEQYF.

CDR3 nucleotide sequence: TGTGCCAGCAGCTTAGGGAGGGCAGGGCCTACTCGTTACTATGGCTACACCTTC. Translation: CASSLGRAGPTRYYGYTF. The chain carries TRBV7-9 and TRBJ1-2; a weak D match, TRBD1 (5 bases). CDR1 is SEHNR, CDR2 FQNEAQ, per germline (reference sequence). The CDR3 is made up of 18 amino acids. Trimming removed 1 base at V and 3 bases at J, with 21 bases between.

V and J are TRBV5-4 and TRBJ1-2, with 8 bases lining up with TRBD1. Germline V gives CDR1 SGHNT, CDR2 YYREEE (reference sequence). The junction had 8 bases not matched to a gene; V was cut back by 5 bases and J by 2 bases. The CDR3 length is 15 residues. In nucleotides, the CDR3 is TGTGCCAGCAGTTTCAGACAGGGGCGGAACTATGGCTACACCTTC. Translation gives CASSFRQGRNYGYTF.

This rearrangement joins TRBV7-9 to TRBJ1-4; 7 bases are a match to TRBD1. The V gene end was trimmed by 5 bases and the J gene end by 8 bases; junction bases not matched to a gene: 11. The CDR3 length is 15 residues. Germline CDR1 is SEHNR and CDR2 is FQNEAQ (reference sequence). The DNA for the CDR3 is TGTGCCAGCAGCATCTCCGGGACAGTAGAAGAAAAACTGTTTTTT. Its protein product is CASSISGTVEEKLFF.

The genes are TRBV7-6 and TRBJ2-1, with 13 bases identical to TRBD2. Germline-derived CDR1 and CDR2 are SGHVS and FNYEAQ. The CDR3 has 19 amino acids. With V trimmed by 2 bases and J by 7 bases, 14 bases remained unmatched. CDR3 in DNA: TGTGCCAGCAGCTTACCCCTTGGGACTAGCGGGACCAAGCAAAATGAGCAGTTCTTC. As protein: CASSLPLGTSGTKQNEQFF.

This clone was recorded once. The CDR3, as DNA: TGTGCCAGCAGTTACTCATCGGGGAGTCGCGGGGATGAGCAGTTCTTC. Translating gives CASSYSSGSRGDEQFF. The gene calls are TRBV6-5 and TRBJ2-1; a weak D match, TRBD2 (6 bases). V lost 0 bases, J lost 8 bases, and 17 bases lay in between. Looked up from germline, CDR1 is MNHEY and CDR2 is SVGAGI. This CDR3 comprises 16 residues.

V usage is TRBV27 and J usage is TRBJ1-1; D not certain. The ends were cut back, 3 bases at V and 1 base at J, with 6 bases in the middle. Germline CDR1 MNHEY, CDR2 SMNVEV (reference sequence). The CDR3 sequence is 13 residues long. CDR3: CASSLGENTEAFF. The DNA of the CDR3 is TGTGCCAGCAGTTTGGGAGAGAACACTGAAGCTTTCTTT.

The chain recombines TRBV11-3 with TRBJ2-5; 10 nucleotides agree with TRBD2. Trimming at V came to 5 bases and at J to 5 bases, leaving 11 bases not matched to a gene. The CDR3 is made up of 16 amino acids. Germline values: CDR1 SGHNT, CDR2 YENEEA. The DNA of the CDR3 is TGTGCCAGCAGCCCCGGTCTAGCGGGGGTGTCTGAGACCCAGTACTTC. It codes for CASSPGLAGVSETQYF.

The J gene is TRBJ2-1, the V gene TRBV27, with 11 nucleotides matching TRBD2. The CDR3 is 17 residues long. Germline assignment: CDR1 MNHEY and CDR2 SMNVEV (reference sequence). V lost 3 bases and J lost 4; bases outside the gene matches: 8. CDR3 sequence reads: CASSFLRRTSGYNEQFF. CDR3 nucleotides: TGTGCCAGCAGTTTTTTACGGCGGACTAGCGGGTACAATGAGCAGTTCTTC.

This chain uses TRBV28 with TRBJ2-7, with TRBD1 as a possible D gene (5 bases). This CDR3 comprises 16 residues. Trimming removed 6 bases from V and 3 bases from J, with 21 bases in between. The germline CDR1 and CDR2 sequences are MDHEN and SYDVKM. The CDR3 nucleotides read TGTGCCAGCAGCACAGTGGACAAAGTCACGAACTACGAGCAGTACTTC. It translates to CASSTVDKVTNYEQYF. The whole variable domain, filled in from reference TRBV28 and TRBJ2-7, reads DVKVTQSSRYLVKRTGEKVFLECVQDMDHENMFWYRQDPGLGLRLIYFSYDVKMKEKGDIPEGYSVSREKKERFSLILESASTNQTSMYLCASSTVDKVTNYEQYFGPGTRLTVT.

This clone occurred a few times. The V call is TRBV27, the J call TRBJ1-3, with a tentative D call TRBD1 (6 bases). Germline values: CDR1 MNHEY, CDR2 SMNVEV (reference sequence). There are 15 residues in the CDR3. V gave up 7 bases and J gave up 0 bases, with 13 bases separating them. CDR3 DNA sequence: TGTGCCAGCATCGAACAGGGCCGCTCTGGAAACACCATATATTTT. Its translation: CASIEQGRSGNTIYF.

This clone was seen a few times. The V call is TRBV7-2, the J call TRBJ2-7; D might be TRBD1 (5 bases). Germline CDR1 and CDR2: SGHTA and FQGNSA. This CDR3 has 12 amino acids. Trimming took off 4 bases at V and 6 bases at J, with 10 bases between the two ends. The CDR3 region is CASSSLGVEQYF. CDR3 nucleotides: TGTGCCAGCAGCTCGTTAGGGGTCGAGCAGTACTTC.

The J gene is TRBJ2-5, the V gene TRBV2, with D possibly being TRBD1 (5 bases). The CDR3 is 14 residues long. Germline-derived CDR1 and CDR2 are SNHLY and FYNNEI. V was clipped by 6 bases and J by 5 bases, with 16 bases between them. The CDR3 nucleotides are TGTGCCAGCAGGCACAGGAACCGGGCGGAGACCCAGTACTTC. Translating gives CASRHRNRAETQYF.

This clone was recorded only once. The chain employs TRBV4-1 and TRBJ2-7; 7 bases match TRBD1. V dropped 0 bases and J dropped 1; count of bases not matched to a gene: 6. Per the germline V gene, CDR1 is MGHRA and CDR2 is YSYEKL. The CDR3 totals 16 residues. The chain's CDR3 is CASSQDEGDRSYEQYF. For the CDR3, the DNA is TGCGCCAGCAGCCAAGATGAGGGGGACAGATCCTACGAGCAGTACTTC.

J is TRBJ2-5 and V is TRBV19; D possibly corresponds to TRBD1 (5 bases). V lost 6 bases to trimming and J lost 2 bases, with 10 bases between them. CDR3 size: 13 residues. Germline assignment: CDR1 LNHDA and CDR2 SQIVND (reference sequence). The DNA for the CDR3 is TGTGCCAGTAGCCGACAGTTACAAGAGACCCAGTACTTC. Translated, it gives CASSRQLQETQYF.

Comment on this clone: The same CDR3 is also encoded by other DNA sequences in this sample. The genes are TRBV29-1 and TRBJ1-1; D is possibly TRBD1 (5 bases). The CDR3 totals 13 residues. Trimming removed 7 bases at V and 2 bases at J, with 14 bases between. The V gene's germline CDR1 is SQVTM and CDR2 ANQGSEA. This CDR3 reads CSGRTGGNTEAFF. In nucleotides, the CDR3 is TGCAGCGGTAGGACCGGGGGAAACACTGAAGCTTTCTTT.

This chain uses TRBV11-2 with TRBJ2-1; the D gene is possibly TRBD2 (7 bases). V dropped 1 base and J dropped 5 bases, with 18 bases sitting between them. The germline gives CDR1 SGHAT, CDR2 FQNNGV. This CDR3 comprises 17 residues. This CDR3 reads CASSLGGGLAINNEQFF. The CDR3 DNA sequence: TGTGCCAGCAGCTTAGGGGGGGGGCTGGCCATTAACAATGAGCAGTTCTTC.

The chain combines TRBV14 with TRBJ2-7, with TRBD2 matching 8 bases. V lost 4 bases to trimming and J lost 4 bases; unmatched junction nucleotides: 9. Germline V gives CDR1 SGHDN, CDR2 FVKESK. CDR3 length equals 15 residues. The CDR3 is CASSPVWGTSYEQYF. In nucleotides, the CDR3 is TGTGCCAGCAGCCCGGTTTGGGGGACTAGTTACGAGCAGTACTTC.

The chain links TRBV9 to TRBJ1-2; D is undetermined. CDR3 size: 15 residues. V was shortened by 0 bases and J by 2 bases, with 11 bases between the two germline ends. The germline V gene encodes CDR1 SGDLS and CDR2 YYNGEE. CDR3 loop: CASSVDYGYNYGYTF. For the CDR3, the DNA is TGTGCCAGCAGCGTAGATTACGGGTACAACTATGGCTACACCTTC.